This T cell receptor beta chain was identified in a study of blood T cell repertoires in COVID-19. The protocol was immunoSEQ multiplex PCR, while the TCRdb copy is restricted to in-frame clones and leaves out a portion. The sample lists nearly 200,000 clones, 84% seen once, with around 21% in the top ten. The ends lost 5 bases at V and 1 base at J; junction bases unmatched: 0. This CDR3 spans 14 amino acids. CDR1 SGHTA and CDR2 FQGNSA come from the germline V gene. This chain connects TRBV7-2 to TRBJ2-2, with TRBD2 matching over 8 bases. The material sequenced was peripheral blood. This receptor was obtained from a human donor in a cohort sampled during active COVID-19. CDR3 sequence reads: CASSRGGNTGELFF. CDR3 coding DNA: TGTGCCAGCAGCCGGGGGGGGAACACCGGGGAGCTGTTTTTT.